This T cell receptor beta chain was retrieved from a study of cytomegalovirus exposure and HLA in healthy donors. The study's findings and limits: The study listed 164 cytomegalovirus-associated TCR beta chains. Some public TCRs appeared in many individuals, while most sequences were rare.

Worth noting for this clone: Its antigen is still unknown.

This CDR3 is built from 15 residues. Trimming shortened V by 1 base and J by 3 bases, and 13 bases separated the two germline ends. Germline V gene sequence: CDR1 SGHKS, CDR2 YYEKEE (reference sequence). The assay was immunoSEQ multiplex PCR, and TCRdb's table has in-frame clones only and misses some. The sample has approximately 100,000 clones; around 93% are singletons. Sequenced input: PBMCs. The rearrangement links TRBV5-5 to TRBJ1-1; D not certain. The clonotype comes from a woman aged 25 to 45 in good health and CMV-seropositive. This CDR3 is CASSLIPGVDTEAFF. Written as DNA, the CDR3 is TGTGCCAGCAGCTTGATCCCCGGGGTAGACACTGAAGCTTTCTTT.